This TCR beta chain comes out of a study of T cells after yellow fever vaccination. TCRdb reanalysed the 5' RACE reads using MiXCR and keeps one entry per CDR3 protein. The sample comprises some 300,000 distinct CDR3 sequences, less than 9.5% of which are singletons, and under 20% rests with the top ten. CDR1 SGHKS and CDR2 YYEKEE come from the germline V gene (reference sequence). The CDR3 consists of 16 residues. V shed 2 bases, J shed 3 bases, and the junction held 9 bases outside the gene matches. Worth noting for this clonotype: As yet, its antigen is unknown.

Regarding the study as a whole: Clonotypes appearing in both CD4 and CD8 compartments existed, and their share was small.

This chain links TRBV5-5 with TRBJ2-3; TRBD2 aligns across 7 bases. The sequences come from PBMCs, collected approximately 40 days after the first yellow fever vaccination. This sequence was found in a man aged 18 to 29 who received the YFV17D yellow fever vaccine. In nucleotides, the CDR3 is TGTGCCAGCAGCTTCGTAAGCGGGACCGGTACAGATACGCAGTATTTT. Protein product: CASSFVSGTGTDTQYF. The full variable domain, rest sourced from reference TRBV5-5 and TRBJ2-3, is DAGVTQSPTHLIKTRGQQVTLRCSPISGHKSVSWYQQVLGQGPQFIFQYYEKEERGRGNFPDRFSARQFPNYSSELNVNALLLGDSALYLCASSFVSGTGTDTQYFGPGTRLTVL.